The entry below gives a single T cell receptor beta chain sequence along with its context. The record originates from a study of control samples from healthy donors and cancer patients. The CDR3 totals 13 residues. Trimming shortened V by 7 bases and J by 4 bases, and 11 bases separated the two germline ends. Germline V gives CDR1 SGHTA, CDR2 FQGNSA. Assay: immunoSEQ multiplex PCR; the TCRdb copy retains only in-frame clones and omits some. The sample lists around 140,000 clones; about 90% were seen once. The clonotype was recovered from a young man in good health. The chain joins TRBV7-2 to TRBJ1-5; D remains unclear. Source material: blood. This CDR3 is CASTRDVNQPQHF. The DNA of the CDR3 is TGTGCCAGCACCCGGGATGTAAATCAGCCCCAGCATTTT.